This entry lists 19 T cell receptor beta chains sequenced from one sample in a study of tumor-infiltrating lymphocytes in glioblastoma multiforme. Multiple V-beta primers and a C-beta primer amplified TCRB from RNA. TCRdb itself ran the multiplex PCR reads through MiXCR, one entry per CDR3 protein. The data contain some 32,000 distinct CDR3 sequences, around 60% of them singletons. The sequencing input was brain tumor tissue. These receptors all come from a male donor with glioblastoma.

This clonotype occurred many times. J is TRBJ2-2 and V is TRBV7-9; 14 bases are a match to TRBD2. The CDR3 sequence is 18 residues long. CDR1 SEHNR and CDR2 FQNEAQ come from the germline V gene (reference sequence). Trimming at V came to 3 bases and at J to 6 bases, leaving 9 bases not matched to a gene. The CDR3, as DNA: TGTGCCAGCAGCTTGGGGACTAGCGGGAGTTCGTTAGCCGGGGAGCTGTTTTTT. This gives the protein CASSLGTSGSSLAGELFF.

Remarks on this clonotype: The junction differs from germline at one of its ends, possibly a read error. This chain uses TRBV11-3 with TRBJ2-7; no clear D. The CDR3 is 13 amino acids. In germline, CDR1 is SGHNT, CDR2 YENEEA. CDR3 DNA sequence: TGTGCCAGGAGCCTTTCCATGGGTTACGAGCATTACTTC. Translating it yields CARSLSMGYEHYF.

In its sample, this clonotype was seen a few times. At one of its ends the junction is not consistent with the germline gene, which may arise from a read error. Here the CDR3 reads CASSGRGQGFTDTRYF. The CDR3 nucleotides read TGTGCCAGCAGTGGAAGGGGACAGGGCTTCACAGATACGCGGTATTTT. The chain carries TRBV6-1 and TRBJ2-3, with TRBD1 matching 9 bases. CDR1 is MNHNS and CDR2 is SASEGT in the germline V gene. CDR3 length: 16 residues.

A word on this clonotype: A junction end diverges from the germline sequence, so it may reflect a read error. The chain has TRBV20-1 and TRBJ2-1; 7 positions agree with TRBD1. The CDR3 runs to 14 residues. CDR1 is DFQATT, CDR2 SNEGSKA, per germline (reference sequence). CDR3 bases: TGCAGCGCTAGAGATCAACAGGGGAGAAAAGAGCAGTTCTTC. It encodes CSARDQQGRKEQFF.

As concerns this clonotype: One end of the junction is discordant with germline, which a read error may explain. The chain combines TRBV15 with TRBJ2-1, with D possibly matching TRBD1 (6 bases). The CDR3 totals 15 residues. Looked up from germline, CDR1 is LNHNV and CDR2 is YYDKDF (reference sequence). This CDR3 is CATSRDPGVSNEHFF. CDR3 nucleotides: TGTGCCACCAGCAGAGACCCAGGGGTCTCCAATGAGCATTTCTTC.

Notes on this clonotype: This may stem from a read error, because a much larger clone lies one nucleotide away. This chain uses TRBV4-3 with TRBJ2-7, with D perhaps assigned TRBD1 or TRBD2 (6 bases each). CDR3 size: 16 residues. The germline V gene encodes CDR1 LGHNA and CDR2 YSLEER. CDR3 sequence reads: CANSQDFPGATYEQYF. Written as DNA, the CDR3 is TGCGCCAACAGCCAAGATTTCCCGGGGGCAACCTACGAGCAGTACTTC.

This sequence joins TRBV18 and TRBJ2-6; D may be TRBD1 (5 bases). The germline gives CDR1 KGHSH, CDR2 LQKENI. This CDR3 spans 14 amino acids. With 7 bases removed from V and 0 bases from J, the gap between germline ends came to 7 bases. CDR3 sequence: CASYDSSGANVLTF. Here the CDR3 DNA reads TGTGCCAGCTACGACAGCTCTGGGGCCAACGTCCTGACTTTC. Full variable domain (rest looked up from reference TRBV18 and TRBJ2-6): NAGVMQNPRHLVRRRGQEARLRCSPMKGHSHVYWYRQLPEEGLKFMVYLQKENIIDESGMPKERFSAEFPKEGPSILRIQQVVRGDSAAYFCASYDSSGANVLTFGAGSRLTVL.

On this clonotype: At one boundary the junction diverges from the germline segment, which might be a read error. This chain joins TRBV11-2 and TRBJ2-2; 7 positions agree with TRBD2. The germline V gene has CDR1 SGHAT and CDR2 FQNNGV. The CDR3 totals 20 residues. Here the CDR3 reads CASTLSLGQGLAVNTRELFF. The DNA for the CDR3 is TGTGCCAGCACCCTCTCACTCGGCCAAGGGCTAGCGGTAAACACCCGGGAGCTGTTTTTT.

The chain links TRBV5-1 to TRBJ2-5; TRBD2 matches at 10 bases. With 5 bases clipped from V and 1 base from J, the junction kept 5 bases outside the gene matches. CDR1 and CDR2 (germline): SGHRS, YFSETQ. This CDR3 is built from 15 residues. In DNA form, the CDR3 reads TGCGCCAGCAGTTATCTAGCGGGAGCCCAAGAGACCCAGTACTTC. This codes for CASSYLAGAQETQYF. The full variable domain, rest sourced from reference TRBV5-1 and TRBJ2-5, is KAGVTQTPRYLIKTRGQQVTLSCSPISGHRSVSWYQQTPGQGLQFLFEYFSETQRNKGNFPGRFSGRQFSNSRSEMNVSTLELGDSALYLCASSYLAGAQETQYFGPGTRLLVL.

Note on this clonotype: No conserved phenylalanine or tryptophan is present at the end of the CDR3, so a read error is the likely explanation. The chain has TRBV28 and TRBJ2-2, with D perhaps matching TRBD2 (6 bases). The CDR3 extends over 15 amino acids. Germline assignment: CDR1 MDHEN and CDR2 SYDVKM. The CDR3 protein is CVSSLSGVSTGELFL. In DNA form, the CDR3 reads TGTGTCAGCAGTTTATCGGGGGTTAGCACCGGGGAGCTGTTTTTG.

Only one count was recorded for this clonotype. One junction end disagrees with the germline gene, perhaps due to a read error. The chain joins TRBV4-1 to TRBJ1-2; 7 nucleotides line up with TRBD1. Germline V gene sequence: CDR1 MGHRA, CDR2 YSYEKL. This CDR3 contains 16 residues. This chain's CDR3 is CANSQNRYRGNYGHTF. The CDR3 DNA reads TGCGCCAACAGCCAAAATCGATACAGGGGAAACTATGGCCACACCTTC.

Details on this clonotype: One end of the junction does not line up with germline, which may come from a read error. The chain couples TRBV29-1 to TRBJ2-1; D may be TRBD1 (6 bases). Germline values: CDR1 SQVTM, CDR2 ANQGSEA. The CDR3 totals 15 residues. In DNA, the CDR3 is TGCAGTACTGGGGCAGGGGAGAGCTCCTACAATGGGCAGTTCTTC. Its protein product is CSTGAGESSYNGQFF.

Turning to this clonotype: Since no conserved phenylalanine or tryptophan closes the CDR3, a read error is the likely cause. Written as DNA, the CDR3 is TGCAGTGCTGGGCCCCTAGGGTCTGTCAATCAGCCCCAGCATCTT. This sequence encodes CSAGPLGSVNQPQHL. V is TRBV20-1 and J is TRBJ1-5; no definite D call. This CDR3 spans 15 amino acids. The V gene's germline CDR1 is DFQATT and CDR2 SNEGSKA (reference sequence). Trimming cost V 5 bases and J 3 bases, with 17 bases left between them.

Comments on this clonotype: Its ends do not fully match the called genes, so a read error is possible. The rearrangement joins TRBV6-5 to TRBJ2-5; D is unresolved. The CDR3 loop spans 13 amino acids. Germline CDR1 and CDR2: MNHEY and SVGAGI. As DNA, the CDR3 is TGTGCCAGCAGTAGAGAGATCCAAGAGGCCCAGTACTTC. This sequence encodes CASSREIQEAQYF.

As regards this clonotype: A read error may produce the germline difference seen at one junction end. CDR3 DNA sequence: TGTGCTAGCAGCGGGACAGGGAGAACCTACGAGCGGTACTTC. Its protein product is CASSGTGRTYERYF. The V and J genes are TRBV12-3 or TRBV12-4 and TRBJ2-7; 9 positions match TRBD1. The CDR3 runs 14 residues.

About this clonotype: At one of its ends the junction is not consistent with the germline gene, which may arise from a read error. The J gene is TRBJ1-1, the V gene TRBV29-1; 7 nucleotides align to TRBD1. The CDR3 has 12 amino acids. Germline V gives CDR1 SQVTM, CDR2 ANQGSEA. The CDR3 nucleotides are TGCAGCGTCGGACAGGAGGACACTGAAGCCTTCTTT. Translating gives CSVGQEDTEAFF.

Many counts were recorded for this clonotype. The chain joins TRBV6-2 or TRBV6-3 to TRBJ2-7; the D gene is possibly TRBD2 (9 bases). The length of the CDR3 is 13 residues. Trimming left V 10 bases short and J 6 bases short, with 19 bases between. CDR1 and CDR2 (germline): MNHEY, SVGEGT. The CDR3 DNA is TGTGCCACGGGACAGGCGGGAGGGCTCGAGCAGTACTTC. This gives the protein CATGQAGGLEQYF.

For this clonotype: One end of the junction is discordant with germline, which a read error may explain. The chain links TRBV29-1 to TRBJ2-3, with a possible D match to TRBD2 (6 bases). Germline V lookup: CDR1 SQVTM, CDR2 ANQGSEA. This CDR3 comprises 12 residues. In nucleotides, the CDR3 is TGCAGCGTTAGAGCGGGTACGGATACACAGTATTTT. It codes for CSVRAGTDTQYF.

In regard to this clonotype: A single base separates this from a much larger clone, so it may be a read error. The chain links TRBV29-1 to TRBJ2-2; D gene ambiguous. This CDR3 has 10 residues. CDR1 is SQVTM and CDR2 is ANQGSEA in the germline V gene. The CDR3 coding sequence is TGCATCGTTGGGACCGGGGAGCTGTTTTTT. This translates into CIVGTGELFF.